Below, 3 T cell receptor beta chains from the same sample are listed, as sequenced in a study of PD-1 blockade in classical Hodgkin lymphoma. Time point: cycle 4 day 1 (C4D1), after more than five weeks of nivolumab. Every patient was affected by relapse after autologous stem cell transplantation, while exposure to brentuximab vedotin was not uniform. Clones were read by immunoSEQ multiplex PCR, and TCRdb kept only the in-frame ones, dropping some. The data show about 96,000 clones, roughly 91% seen once. The sample consisted of peripheral blood mononuclear cells (PBMCs), taken before the fourth cycle of nivolumab. The receptors originated from a human donor with classical Hodgkin lymphoma.

CDR3 nucleotides: TGTGCCAGTAGTATCCTCCCGGGCACCGGGGAGCTGTTTTTT. Encoded protein: CASSILPGTGELFF. The rearrangement links TRBV19 to TRBJ2-2, with D uncertain. This CDR3 is built from 14 residues. Trimming stripped 3 bases from V and 4 bases from J, with 9 bases between. Per germline, CDR1 LNHDA and CDR2 SQIVND (reference sequence).

The chain combines TRBV4-1 with TRBJ1-1; no firm D call. The ends were cut back, 0 bases at V and 0 bases at J, with 23 bases in the middle. The germline V gene encodes CDR1 MGHRA and CDR2 YSYEKL. The length of the CDR3 is 20 residues. CDR3 in DNA: TGCGCCAGCAGCCAAGATAGCCCCCGTCGTTCGGATACCATGAACACTGAAGCTTTCTTT. Translation: CASSQDSPRRSDTMNTEAFF.

This chain uses TRBV19 with TRBJ2-7; unclear D gene. There are 13 residues in the CDR3. Trimming pared 3 bases from V and 3 bases from J, leaving 9 bases between. The germline V gene encodes CDR1 LNHDA and CDR2 SQIVND (reference sequence). This CDR3 reads CASSIKGSYEQYF. The CDR3 nucleotides are TGTGCCAGTAGTATCAAGGGCAGCTACGAGCAGTACTTC.